The T cell receptor beta chain described here comes from a study of cytomegalovirus exposure and HLA in healthy donors. Points from the study as a whole: Excluded: some indistinguishable V segments such as TRBV6-2 and TRBV6-3.

V lost 0 bases to trimming and J lost 2 bases, with 13 bases between them. This CDR3 has 16 residues. Germline CDR1 LGHNT, CDR2 FRNRAP. Worth noting for this clone: What it binds is unknown.

The PCR had 60 Vbeta and 13 Jbeta primers. The table came from immunoSEQ multiplex PCR; TCRdb's copy has only in-frame clones and leaves some out. The sample includes 150,000 to 160,000 clones, approximately 81% of them seen just once. The chain recombines TRBV12-5 with TRBJ1-2; D unclear. This clonotype was sampled from a woman under 30 in good health and CMV-seronegative. Sequencing input: PBMCs. For the CDR3, the DNA is TGTGCTAGTGGTTTGGTACCTTCGTCGGGGAACTATGGCTACACCTTC. Protein sequence: CASGLVPSSGNYGYTF.